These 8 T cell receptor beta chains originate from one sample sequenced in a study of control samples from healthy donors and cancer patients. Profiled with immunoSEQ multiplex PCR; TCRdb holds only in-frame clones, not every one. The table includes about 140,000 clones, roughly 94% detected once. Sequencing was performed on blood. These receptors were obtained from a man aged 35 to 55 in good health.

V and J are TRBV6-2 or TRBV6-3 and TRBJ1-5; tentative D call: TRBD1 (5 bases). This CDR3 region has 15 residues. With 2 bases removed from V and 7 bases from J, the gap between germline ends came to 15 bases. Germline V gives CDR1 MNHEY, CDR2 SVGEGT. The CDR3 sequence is CASSYGGSSGQPQHF. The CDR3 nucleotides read TGTGCCAGCAGTTACGGGGGAAGTAGTGGACAGCCCCAGCATTTT.

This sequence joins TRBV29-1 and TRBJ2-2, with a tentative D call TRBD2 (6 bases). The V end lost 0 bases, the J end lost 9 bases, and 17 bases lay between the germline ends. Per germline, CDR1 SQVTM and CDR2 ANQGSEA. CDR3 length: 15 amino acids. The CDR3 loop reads CSVEDFSGPVRELFF. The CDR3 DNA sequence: TGCAGCGTTGAAGATTTTAGCGGTCCTGTCAGGGAGCTGTTTTTT.

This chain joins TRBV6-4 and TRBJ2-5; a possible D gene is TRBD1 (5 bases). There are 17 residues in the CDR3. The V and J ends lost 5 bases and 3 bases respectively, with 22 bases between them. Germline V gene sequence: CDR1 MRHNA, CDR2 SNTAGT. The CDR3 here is CASSKLRDSLFKETQYF. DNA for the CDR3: TGTGCCAGCAGTAAGCTCAGGGATTCCCTTTTTAAAGAGACCCAGTACTTC.

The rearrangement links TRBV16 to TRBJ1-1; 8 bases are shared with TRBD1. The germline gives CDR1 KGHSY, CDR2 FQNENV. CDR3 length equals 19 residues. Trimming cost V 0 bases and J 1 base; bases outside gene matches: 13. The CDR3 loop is CASSQSPFSTGTGNTEAFF. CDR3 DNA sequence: TGTGCCAGCAGCCAATCGCCCTTTTCTACCGGGACAGGGAACACTGAAGCTTTCTTT.

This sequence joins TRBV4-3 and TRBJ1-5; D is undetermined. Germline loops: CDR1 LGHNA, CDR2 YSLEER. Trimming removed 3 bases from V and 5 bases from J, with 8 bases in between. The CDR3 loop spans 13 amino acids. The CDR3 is CASSQALHQPQHF. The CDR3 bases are TGCGCCAGCAGCCAGGCGCTACATCAGCCCCAGCATTTT.

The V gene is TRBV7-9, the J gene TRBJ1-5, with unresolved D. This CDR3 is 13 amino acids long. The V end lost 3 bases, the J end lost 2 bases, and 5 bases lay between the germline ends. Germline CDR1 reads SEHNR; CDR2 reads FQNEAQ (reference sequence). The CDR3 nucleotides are TGTGCCAGCAGCTTCGGGGGCAATCAGCCCCAGCATTTT. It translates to CASSFGGNQPQHF.

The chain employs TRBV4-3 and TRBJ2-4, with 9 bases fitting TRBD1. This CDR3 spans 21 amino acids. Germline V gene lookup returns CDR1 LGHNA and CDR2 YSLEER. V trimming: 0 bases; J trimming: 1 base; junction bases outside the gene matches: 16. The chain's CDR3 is CASSQEIFTLGQGKAKNIQYF. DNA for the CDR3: TGCGCCAGCAGCCAAGAAATCTTCACCCTGGGACAGGGAAAGGCCAAAAACATTCAGTACTTC.

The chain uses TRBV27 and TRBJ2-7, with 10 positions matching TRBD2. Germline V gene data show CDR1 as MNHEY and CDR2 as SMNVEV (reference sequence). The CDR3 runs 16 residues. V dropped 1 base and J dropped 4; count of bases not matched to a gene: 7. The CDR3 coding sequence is TGTGCCAGCAGTTTATTTGGCCTAGCGGGAGTGTACGAGCAGTACTTC. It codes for CASSLFGLAGVYEQYF.